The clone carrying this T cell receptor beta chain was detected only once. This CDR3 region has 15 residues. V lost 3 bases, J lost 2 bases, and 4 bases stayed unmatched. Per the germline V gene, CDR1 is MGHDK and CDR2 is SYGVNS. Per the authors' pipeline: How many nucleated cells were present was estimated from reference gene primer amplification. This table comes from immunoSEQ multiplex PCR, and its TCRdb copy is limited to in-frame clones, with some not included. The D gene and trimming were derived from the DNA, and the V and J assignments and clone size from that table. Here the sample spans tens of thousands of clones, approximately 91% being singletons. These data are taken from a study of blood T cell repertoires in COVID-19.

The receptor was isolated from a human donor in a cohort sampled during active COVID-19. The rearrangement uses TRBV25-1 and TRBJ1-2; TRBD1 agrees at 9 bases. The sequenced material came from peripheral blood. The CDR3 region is CASSDEGTGNYGYTF. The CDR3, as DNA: TGTGCCAGCAGTGATGAAGGGACAGGGAACTATGGCTACACCTTC.